This T cell receptor (beta chain) was captured in a study of blood T cell repertoires in COVID-19. The wider study: The analysed material was cDNA or gDNA that came from T cells, B-cell-depleted T cells, or PBMCs.

As concerns this clone: The sample carries other DNA sequences with the same CDR3.

Method: immunoSEQ multiplex PCR; TCRdb's copy keeps in-frame clones and lacks some. There are fewer than 400,000 clones in the sample; less than 85% occur only once, and roughly 3.7% lies in the top ten. The CDR3 is 16 residues long. V shed 4 bases and J shed 1 base, with 11 bases lying between them. Germline V gene lookup returns CDR1 MGHRA and CDR2 YSYEKL. The sequenced sample consisted of peripheral blood. The clonotype originates from a woman aged 18 to 35 with acute or convalescent COVID-19. The rearrangement uses TRBV4-1 and TRBJ2-6; possibly TRBD2 for D (5 bases). The CDR3 reads CASSPQGGSGANVLTF. CDR3 nucleotides: TGCGCCAGCAGCCCCCAAGGAGGATCTGGGGCCAACGTCCTGACTTTC.